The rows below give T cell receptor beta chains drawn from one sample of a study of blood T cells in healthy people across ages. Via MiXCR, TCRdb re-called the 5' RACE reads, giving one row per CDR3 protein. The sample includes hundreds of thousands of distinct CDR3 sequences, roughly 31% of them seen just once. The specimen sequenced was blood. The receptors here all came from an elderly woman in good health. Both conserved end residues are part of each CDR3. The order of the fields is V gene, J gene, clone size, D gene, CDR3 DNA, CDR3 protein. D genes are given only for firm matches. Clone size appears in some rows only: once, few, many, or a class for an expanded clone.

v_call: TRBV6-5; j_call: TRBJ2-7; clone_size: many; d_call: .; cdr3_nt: TGTGCCAGCAGTTACTCTTCGGACAGAACCGCTCTCAGGGAGCAGTACTTC; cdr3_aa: CASSYSSDRTALREQYF
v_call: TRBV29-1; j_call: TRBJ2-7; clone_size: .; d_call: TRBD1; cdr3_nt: TGCAGCGTTGTTCAGGGGGCGGACGAGCAGTACTTC; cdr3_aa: CSVVQGADEQYF
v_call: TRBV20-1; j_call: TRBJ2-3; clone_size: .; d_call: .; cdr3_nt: TGCAGTGCCACCCGAGACCCGACCACAGATACGCAGTATTTT; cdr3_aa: CSATRDPTTDTQYF
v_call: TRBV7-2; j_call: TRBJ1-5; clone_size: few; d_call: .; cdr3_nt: TGTGCCAGCAGCTCCCCCAATCAGCCCCAGCATTTT; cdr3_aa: CASSSPNQPQHF
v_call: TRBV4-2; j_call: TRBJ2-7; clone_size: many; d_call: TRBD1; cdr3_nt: TGTGCCAGCAGCCCGACAGGGACGGCCGACTACGAGCAGTACTTC; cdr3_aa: CASSPTGTADYEQYF
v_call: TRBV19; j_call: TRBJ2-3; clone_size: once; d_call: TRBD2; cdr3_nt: TGTGCCAGTAGTATAGACCTAACTAGCGGGGGGGCCACAGATACGCAGTATTTT; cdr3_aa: CASSIDLTSGGATDTQYF
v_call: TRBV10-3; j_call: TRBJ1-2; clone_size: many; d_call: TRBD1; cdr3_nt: TGTGCCATCAGGGACAGGGAGTATGGCTACACCTTC; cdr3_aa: CAIRDREYGYTF
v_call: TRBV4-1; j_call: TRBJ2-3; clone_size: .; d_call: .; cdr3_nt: TGCGCCAGCAGCCGCCCGAGGGGGAGCACAGATACGCAGTATTTT; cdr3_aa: CASSRPRGSTDTQYF
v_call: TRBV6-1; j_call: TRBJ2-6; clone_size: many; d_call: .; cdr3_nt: TGTGCCGTTGGGACCTCCGGGGCCAACGTCCTGACTTTC; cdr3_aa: CAVGTSGANVLTF
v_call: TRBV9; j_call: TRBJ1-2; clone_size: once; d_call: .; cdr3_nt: TGTGCCGGCAGCGTAGTAGAAGGGGGAGGTGGCTACACCTTC; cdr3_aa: CAGSVVEGGGGYTF
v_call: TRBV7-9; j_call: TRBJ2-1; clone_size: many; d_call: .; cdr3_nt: TGTGCCAGCAGCCCGAGACAGTTTTCCTCCTACAATGAGCAGTTCTTC; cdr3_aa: CASSPRQFSSYNEQFF
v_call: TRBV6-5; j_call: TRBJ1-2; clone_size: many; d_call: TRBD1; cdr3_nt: TGTGCCAGCAGTTCGGCCAGGGGGCCCACTAACTATGGCTACACCTTC; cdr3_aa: CASSSARGPTNYGYTF
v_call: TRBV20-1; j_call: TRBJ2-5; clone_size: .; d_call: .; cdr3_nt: TGCAGTGCTAGTTTGGCTAGCGAGGAGACCCAGTACTTC; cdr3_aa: CSASLASEETQYF
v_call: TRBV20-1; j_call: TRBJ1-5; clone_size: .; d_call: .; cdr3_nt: TGCAGTGCTAGTATCGGACAGATGTATAGCAATCAGCCCCAGCATTTT; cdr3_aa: CSASIGQMYSNQPQHF
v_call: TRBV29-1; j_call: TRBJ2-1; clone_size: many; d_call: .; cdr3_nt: TGCAGCGTTGAGTGGGGTCAGGGCGTGAACAATGAGCAGTTCTTC; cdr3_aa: CSVEWGQGVNNEQFF
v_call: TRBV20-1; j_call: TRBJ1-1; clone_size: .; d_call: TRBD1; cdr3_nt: TGCAGTGCTCCCATGGCAGGGGGCCGGAACACTGAAGCTTTCTTT; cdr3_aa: CSAPMAGGRNTEAFF
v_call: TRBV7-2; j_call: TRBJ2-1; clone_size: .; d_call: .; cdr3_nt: TGTGCCAGCAGCCCCTGGGCCCCCCGGCAAGAGACCCAGTTCTTC; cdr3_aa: CASSPWAPRQETQFF
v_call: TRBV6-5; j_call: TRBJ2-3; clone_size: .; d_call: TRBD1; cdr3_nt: TGTGCCAGCAGTTCAAACAGGGGACCCTACGAGCAGTATTTT; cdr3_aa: CASSSNRGPYEQYF
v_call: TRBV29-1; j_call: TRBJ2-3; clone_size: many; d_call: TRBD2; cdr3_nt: TGCAGCGCCCGACCTAGCGGGACCCGCACAGATACGCAGTATTTT; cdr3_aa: CSARPSGTRTDTQYF
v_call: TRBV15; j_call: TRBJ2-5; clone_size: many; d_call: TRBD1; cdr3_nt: TGTGCCACCAGCACAGGACAGGGAAGAGGAGAGACCCAGTACTTC; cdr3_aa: CATSTGQGRGETQYF
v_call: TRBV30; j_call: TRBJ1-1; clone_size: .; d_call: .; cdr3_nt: TGTGCCTGGAGTGTAGCCCCAGGGCCCGGCGGGGCTTTCTTT; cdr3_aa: CAWSVAPGPGGAFF
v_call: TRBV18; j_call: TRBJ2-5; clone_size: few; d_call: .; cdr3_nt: TGTGCCAGCTCACCTGGGATAGACCAAGAGACCCAGTACTTC; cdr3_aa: CASSPGIDQETQYF
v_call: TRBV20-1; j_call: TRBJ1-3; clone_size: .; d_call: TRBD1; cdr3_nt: TGCAGTGCCCTCCGGGACAGTGAAAACACCATATATTTT; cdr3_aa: CSALRDSENTIYF
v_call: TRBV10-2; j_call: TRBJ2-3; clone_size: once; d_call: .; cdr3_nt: TGCGCCAGCAGCAAAGGACGGTGGAGGACAGATACGCAGTATTTT; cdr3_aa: CASSKGRWRTDTQYF
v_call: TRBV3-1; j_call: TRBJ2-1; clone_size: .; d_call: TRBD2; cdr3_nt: TGTGCCAGCGGCCCTGGGGGGGGGATCTCCTACAATGAGCAGTTCTTC; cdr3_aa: CASGPGGGISYNEQFF
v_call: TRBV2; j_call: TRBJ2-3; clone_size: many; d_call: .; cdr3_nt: TGTGCCAGCAGGCGGGACTTACCCCGTCCAGATACGCAGTATTTT; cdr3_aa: CASRRDLPRPDTQYF
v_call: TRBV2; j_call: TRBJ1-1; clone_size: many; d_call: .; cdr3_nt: TGTGCCAGCCTGGGAGACGGCAAGAACACTGAAGCTTTCTTT; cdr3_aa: CASLGDGKNTEAFF
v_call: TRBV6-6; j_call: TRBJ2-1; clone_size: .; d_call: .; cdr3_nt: TGTGCCAGCAGTTCACGGACCAACCCGGAAAAGCAGTTCTTC; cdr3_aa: CASSSRTNPEKQFF
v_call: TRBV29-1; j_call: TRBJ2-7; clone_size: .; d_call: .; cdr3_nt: TGCAGCGTTGTCTTCCAAGCGGCAAATTCCTACGAGCAGTACTTC; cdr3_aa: CSVVFQAANSYEQYF
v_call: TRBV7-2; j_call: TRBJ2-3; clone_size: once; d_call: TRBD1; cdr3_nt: TGTGCCAGCAGCTTAGCTGGACAGGGGAGAGATACGCAGTATTTT; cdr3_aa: CASSLAGQGRDTQYF
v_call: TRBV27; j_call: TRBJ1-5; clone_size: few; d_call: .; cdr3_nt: TGTGCCAGCAGTTTAGGTTTCTCGACCAATCAGCCCCAGCATTTT; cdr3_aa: CASSLGFSTNQPQHF
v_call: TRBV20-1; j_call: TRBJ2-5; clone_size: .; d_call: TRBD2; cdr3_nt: TGCAGTGCTCGGCGTAGCGGGGACCCTATCCAAGAGACCCAGTACTTC; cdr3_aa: CSARRSGDPIQETQYF
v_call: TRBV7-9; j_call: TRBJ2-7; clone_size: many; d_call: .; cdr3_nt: TGTGCCAGCAGCTTATTGAGCTCCTTTTTAAGCGACGAGCAGTACTTC; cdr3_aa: CASSLLSSFLSDEQYF
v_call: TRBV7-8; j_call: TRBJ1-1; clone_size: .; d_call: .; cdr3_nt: TGTGCCTGCAGCTTAGAAGGCATCACTGAAGCTTTCTTT; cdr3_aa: CACSLEGITEAFF
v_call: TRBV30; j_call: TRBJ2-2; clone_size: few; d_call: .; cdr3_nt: TGTGCCTGGAGTGTGGGGGCCGGGGAGCTGTTTTTT; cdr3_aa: CAWSVGAGELFF
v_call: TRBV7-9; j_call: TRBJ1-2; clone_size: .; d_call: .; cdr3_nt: TGTGCCAGCAGCCCCCCCAATGGGAAAGCTAACTATGGCTACACCTTC; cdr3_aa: CASSPPNGKANYGYTF
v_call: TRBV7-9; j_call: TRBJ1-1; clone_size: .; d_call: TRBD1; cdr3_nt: TGTGCCAGCAGCTTAGTAAACAGGGGCACTGAAGCTTTCTTT; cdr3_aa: CASSLVNRGTEAFF
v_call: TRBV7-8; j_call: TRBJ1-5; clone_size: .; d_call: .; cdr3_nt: TGTGCCAGCAGCTTAGGCCGCCTGGGGCTGGGCAATCAGCCCCAGCATTTT; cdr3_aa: CASSLGRLGLGNQPQHF
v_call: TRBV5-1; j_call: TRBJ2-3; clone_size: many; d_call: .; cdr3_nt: TGCGCCAGCAGCTTGTCCGGCCAGAACCGTGGCACAGATACGCAGTATTTT; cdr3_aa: CASSLSGQNRGTDTQYF
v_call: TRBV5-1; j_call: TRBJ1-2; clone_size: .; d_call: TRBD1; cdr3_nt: TGCGCCAGCAGCCAGGACAGGAACTATGACTACACCTTC; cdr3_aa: CASSQDRNYDYTF
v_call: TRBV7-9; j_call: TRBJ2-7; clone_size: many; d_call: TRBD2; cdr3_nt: TGTGCCAGCAGCTTAGCGCGCGGGGGGCAGAGCTTCTACGAGCAGTACTTC; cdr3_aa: CASSLARGGQSFYEQYF
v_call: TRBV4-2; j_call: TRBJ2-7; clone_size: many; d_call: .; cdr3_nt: TGTGCCAGCAGCCAGGAAACTGGGGGCCGCGAGCAGTACTTC; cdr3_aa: CASSQETGGREQYF